Sequencing of this TCR beta chain was carried out in a study of OX40 agonist ivuxolimab in advanced cancers. Study results and limitations: CD4+ and CD8+ blood T cells expanded clonally by week 6 at 0.1 to 3.0 mg/kg.

The method was immunoSEQ multiplex PCR; TCRdb's version includes in-frame clones alone and lacks a portion of them. The table includes approximately 79,000 clones, about 94% detected once. In this sample, this clone turned up a few times. Antigen specificity is unknown. Trimming cost V 3 bases and J 0 bases, with 10 bases left between them. The CDR3 spans 15 residues. CDR1 is MDHEN and CDR2 is SYDVKM in the germline V gene. Exclusion of a patient followed from autoimmune disease history or systemic immunosuppression. This receptor was taken from an adult with an advanced solid tumor such as melanoma, head and neck, liver or kidney cancer. V usage is TRBV28 and J usage is TRBJ2-3; D unresolved. Source: CD4+ or CD8+ T cells sorted from blood, taken in a trial of the OX40 agonist ivuxolimab. The CDR3 sequence: CASSLMDISTDTQYF. The CDR3 nucleotides read TGTGCCAGCAGTTTGATGGATATTAGCACAGATACGCAGTATTTT.